The T cell receptor (beta chain) under discussion was sequenced for a study of HIV-infected patients and healthy controls. From the 5' RACE reads, TCRdb called clonotypes with MiXCR, one entry per CDR3 protein. The sample lists about 64,000 distinct CDR3 sequences, roughly 21% occurring once. Per germline, CDR1 DFQATT and CDR2 SNEGSKA (reference sequence). The CDR3 totals 15 residues. V dropped 0 bases and J dropped 4; count of bases not matched to a gene: 5. The gene calls are TRBV20-1 and TRBJ1-3, with TRBD1 matching 8 bases. Sequenced: CD4+ T cells from blood. This receptor was obtained from a human donor in good health. The CDR3 DNA reads as TGCAGTGCTAGAGATATAGGACAGGGCGGAAACACCATATATTTT. The encoded protein is CSARDIGQGGNTIYF.